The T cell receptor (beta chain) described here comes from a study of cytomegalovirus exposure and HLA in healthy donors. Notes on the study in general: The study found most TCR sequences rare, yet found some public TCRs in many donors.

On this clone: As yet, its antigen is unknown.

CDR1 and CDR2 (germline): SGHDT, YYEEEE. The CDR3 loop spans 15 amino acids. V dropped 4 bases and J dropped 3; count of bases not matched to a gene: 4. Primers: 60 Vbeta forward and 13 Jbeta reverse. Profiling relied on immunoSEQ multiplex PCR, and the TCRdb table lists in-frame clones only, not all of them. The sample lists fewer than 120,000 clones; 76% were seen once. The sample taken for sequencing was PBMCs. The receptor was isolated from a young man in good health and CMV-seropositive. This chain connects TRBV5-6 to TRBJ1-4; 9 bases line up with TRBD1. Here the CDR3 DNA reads TGTGCCAGCAGCCGGACAGGGGCTCCTAATGAAAAACTGTTTTTT. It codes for CASSRTGAPNEKLFF.